One sample yielded the 30 T cell receptor beta chains listed below, sequenced in a study of early T cells in non-severe SARS-CoV-2 infection. MiXCR, applied by TCRdb to the 5' RACE reads, yields one record per CDR3 protein. The sample has roughly 88,000 distinct CDR3 sequences; about 15% are singletons. The sequencing sample was made of whole blood. The receptors originated from an adult who was a healthcare worker with PCR-confirmed SARS-CoV-2 infection or an uninfected control (not recorded which).

The J gene is TRBJ1-1, the V gene TRBV6-2 or TRBV6-3; the match to TRBD1 covers 8 bases. CDR3 size: 14 residues. Trimming took 7 bases from V and 4 from J; bases not matched to a gene: 8. Germline CDR1 reads MNHEY; CDR2 reads SVGEGT. CDR3 in DNA: TGTGCCAGCATTCGGCCGGGACAGGTCACTGAAGCTTTCTTT. Amino acid sequence: CASIRPGQVTEAFF.

The chain employs TRBV3-1 and TRBJ1-6; no reliable D call. CDR3 length: 14 amino acids. Trimming pared 1 base from V and 10 bases from J, leaving 11 bases between. From germline, CDR1 is LGHDT and CDR2 YNNKEL (reference sequence). The CDR3 sequence is CASSQGQAPSPLHF. For the CDR3, the DNA is TGTGCCAGCAGCCAAGGACAAGCCCCCTCACCCCTCCACTTT.

Ten or more counts support this clonotype. The rearrangement links TRBV25-1 to TRBJ2-5, with 9 positions matching TRBD2. V shed 2 bases, J shed 5 bases, and the junction held 6 bases outside the gene matches. Germline V CDR1 and CDR2: MGHDK, SYGVNS. This CDR3 is built from 15 residues. CDR3 DNA sequence: TGTGCCAGCAGTGAAATAGCGGGGGCCGGGGAGACCCAGTACTTC. Its translation: CASSEIAGAGETQYF. The whole variable domain, filled in from reference TRBV25-1 and TRBJ2-5, reads EADIYQTPRYLVIGTGKKITLECSQTMGHDKMYWYQQDPGMELHLIHYSYGVNSTEKGDLSSESTVSRIRTEHFPLTLESARPSHTSQYLCASSEIAGAGETQYFGPGTRLLVL.

CDR3 sequence: CSVEDWRGNTIYF. The CDR3, as DNA: TGCAGCGTTGAAGATTGGAGGGGAAACACCATATATTTT. The chain combines TRBV29-1 with TRBJ1-3; D gene ambiguous. This CDR3 spans 13 amino acids. Looked up from germline, CDR1 is SQVTM and CDR2 is ANQGSEA. The V gene lost 0 bases and the J gene lost 4 bases, with 7 bases spanning the gap. Full variable domain (rest looked up from reference TRBV29-1 and TRBJ1-3): SAVISQKPSRDICQRGTSLTIQCQVDSQVTMMFWYRQQPGQSLTLIATANQGSEATYESGFVIDKFPISRPNLTFSTLTVSNMSPEDSSIYLCSVEDWRGNTIYFGEGSWLTVV.

In DNA form, the CDR3 reads TGTGCCAGCAGTGCGCGCGGGCCCTATGGCTACACCTTC. Translating it yields CASSARGPYGYTF. The V and J genes are TRBV6-4 and TRBJ1-2, with D unclear. The V end lost 4 bases, the J end lost 4 bases, and 10 bases lay between the germline ends. The CDR3 consists of 13 residues. CDR1 and CDR2 from the germline V gene are MRHNA and SNTAGT.

This clonotype appeared many times. The chain combines TRBV5-1 with TRBJ2-5; 8 bases are shared with TRBD2. The CDR3 length is 14 residues. The germline V gene encodes CDR1 SGHRS and CDR2 YFSETQ. The V gene end was trimmed by 2 bases and the J gene end by 4 bases; junction bases not matched to a gene: 4. The CDR3 here is CASSFRGGRETQYF. CDR3 sequence (DNA): TGCGCCAGCAGCTTTCGGGGGGGTCGAGAGACCCAGTACTTC.

The table lists this clonotype with a few counts. The rearrangement links TRBV2 to TRBJ2-3; possibly TRBD1 for D (6 bases). CDR1 and CDR2 from the germline V gene are SNHLY and FYNNEI. Deletions cut 5 bases from V and 2 bases from J, with 14 bases between. The CDR3 extends over 15 amino acids. The CDR3 coding sequence is TGTGCCAGCAGTAACCAGGGGCTCAACACAGATACGCAGTATTTT. This codes for CASSNQGLNTDTQYF.

The V call is TRBV19, the J call TRBJ2-2; 9 bases align to TRBD1. The CDR3 sequence is 14 residues long. Germline V gene data show CDR1 as LNHDA and CDR2 as SQIVND (reference sequence). The ends lost 7 bases at V and 4 bases at J; junction bases unmatched: 4. The CDR3 here is CASTWTGATGELFF. The CDR3 DNA reads as TGTGCCAGTACGTGGACAGGGGCCACCGGGGAGCTGTTTTTT.

In its sample, this clonotype was seen many times. The chain has TRBV4-2 and TRBJ2-6; no firm D call. Trimming cost V 2 bases and J 0 bases, with 11 bases left between them. The CDR3 is 17 residues long. Germline V gives CDR1 LGHNA, CDR2 YNFKEQ. CDR3 protein: CASSQPGALSGANVLTF. The CDR3 DNA reads as TGTGCCAGCAGCCAACCGGGTGCGCTCTCTGGGGCCAACGTCCTGACTTTC.

This clonotype came up many times. V and J are TRBV6-1 and TRBJ2-3, with 7 nucleotides matching TRBD1. From germline, CDR1 is MNHNS and CDR2 SASEGT. V shed 6 bases and J 3 bases; nucleotides not matched to a gene: 3. The CDR3 runs 13 residues. The CDR3 sequence is CASRYRGTDTQYF. The CDR3 bases are TGTGCCAGCAGATACAGGGGTACAGATACGCAGTATTTT.

On this clonotype: The junction shows a germline mismatch at one end, possibly a read error. V is TRBV15 and J is TRBJ2-1; 7 bases are a match to TRBD1. The CDR3 is made up of 17 amino acids. Germline loops: CDR1 LNHNV, CDR2 YYDKDF (reference sequence). CDR3 sequence reads: CSTSSTKLDRSYNEQFF. In nucleotides, the CDR3 is TGTTCCACCAGCAGTACGAAACTGGACAGGTCCTACAATGAGCAGTTCTTC.

V usage is TRBV30 and J usage is TRBJ2-7; no clear D. There are 14 residues in the CDR3. V was shortened by 6 bases and J by 2 bases, with 17 bases between the two germline ends. Germline CDR1 reads GTSNPN; CDR2 reads SVGIG (reference sequence). This CDR3 is CACLADRFPYEQYF. The DNA of the CDR3 is TGTGCCTGCCTCGCCGACCGATTCCCCTACGAGCAGTACTTC.

This clonotype was seen more than once but under ten times. The gene calls are TRBV6-6 and TRBJ2-3; TRBD2 agrees at 9 bases. CDR3 length: 16 residues. The junction had 7 bases not matched to a gene; V was cut back by 5 bases and J by 1 base. Looked up from germline, CDR1 is MNHNY and CDR2 is SVGAGI (reference sequence). The CDR3 loop is CASSPGERGGTDTQYF. DNA for the CDR3: TGTGCCAGCAGTCCCGGAGAGCGGGGGGGCACAGATACGCAGTATTTT.

This clonotype was observed at least ten times. The chain joins TRBV3-1 to TRBJ2-3, with D hard to call. The length of the CDR3 is 12 residues. The germline gives CDR1 LGHDT, CDR2 YNNKEL (reference sequence). V dropped 4 bases and J dropped 9 bases, with 11 bases sitting between them. DNA of the CDR3: TGTGCCAGCAGCCTATCCCTGATGACGCAGTATTTT. Residues: CASSLSLMTQYF.

This clonotype was counted a few times. This chain connects TRBV20-1 to TRBJ1-6; unclear D gene. There are 15 residues in the CDR3. V lost 1 base and J 2 bases, leaving 9 bases between the germline ends. In germline, CDR1 is DFQATT, CDR2 SNEGSKA (reference sequence). The CDR3 region has the DNA TGCAGTGCTAGAGTGGGTAGCCCCTATAATTCACCCCTCCACTTT. Translation gives CSARVGSPYNSPLHF.

This clonotype showed up just a few times. The gene calls are TRBV28 and TRBJ2-5; 8 bases are shared with TRBD1. This CDR3 region has 15 residues. Germline V gives CDR1 MDHEN, CDR2 SYDVKM. The V segment lost 2 bases and the J segment 7 bases; nucleotides outside the gene matches: 9. This CDR3 is CASSLSGTGKRTQYF. DNA of the CDR3: TGTGCCAGCAGTTTAAGTGGGACAGGAAAGAGGACCCAGTACTTC.

This clonotype appeared a few times. The gene calls are TRBV28 and TRBJ1-1; TRBD1 aligns across 9 bases. CDR1 is MDHEN and CDR2 is SYDVKM in the germline V gene. J was trimmed by 3 bases and V by 5 bases; bases with no gene match: 4. This CDR3 is 14 amino acids long. CDR3 sequence reads: CASSRGQGHTEAFF. The CDR3 DNA is TGTGCCAGCAGTCGAGGACAGGGGCACACTGAAGCTTTCTTT.

The gene calls are TRBV11-2 and TRBJ1-2; D is unresolved. CDR1 SGHAT and CDR2 FQNNGV come from the germline V gene. This CDR3 is built from 14 residues. V lost 0 bases and J 13 bases, leaving 18 bases between the germline ends. The CDR3 bases are TGTGCCAGCAGCTTAGATGGGAACGGGCTCGGTAGCACCTTC. Translating it yields CASSLDGNGLGSTF.

The rearrangement joins TRBV2 to TRBJ2-3, with 10 bases lining up with TRBD1. The CDR3 extends over 15 amino acids. CDR1 is SNHLY and CDR2 is FYNNEI in the germline V gene. V was pared by 6 bases and J by 1 base, with 4 bases of the junction left unmatched. CDR3 residues: CASSAGQGGTDTQYF. DNA for the CDR3: TGTGCCAGCAGCGCCGGACAGGGGGGCACAGATACGCAGTATTTT.

This clonotype was seen a few times. The chain recombines TRBV4-1 with TRBJ1-2, with TRBD1 identical over 7 bases. Unmatched junction bases numbered 9, after V lost 3 bases and J lost 5 bases. The germline V gene encodes CDR1 MGHRA and CDR2 YSYEKL. CDR3 size: 15 residues. The CDR3 protein is CASSHPDRDGYGYTF. The CDR3 DNA reads as TGCGCCAGCAGCCACCCCGACAGGGATGGATATGGCTACACCTTC.

At least ten counts were recorded for this clonotype. V is TRBV7-2 and J is TRBJ1-1; no definite D call. Trimming removed 6 bases at V and 0 bases at J, with 8 bases between. The CDR3 consists of 13 residues. Germline-derived CDR1 and CDR2 are SGHTA and FQGNSA. The CDR3 here is CASRPIMNTEAFF. The CDR3 DNA follows: TGTGCCAGCAGGCCGATCATGAACACTGAAGCTTTCTTT.

The V gene is TRBV5-4, the J gene TRBJ2-5; D call uncertain. The V and J ends lost 0 bases and 1 base respectively, with 10 bases between them. Per the germline V gene, CDR1 is SGHNT and CDR2 is YYREEE (reference sequence). The CDR3 covers 15 residues. The CDR3 nucleotides are TGTGCCAGCAGCTTGGGTCCGCAGACCCAAGAGACCCAGTACTTC. Translated: CASSLGPQTQETQYF.

This clonotype was counted a few times. The rearrangement links TRBV7-8 to TRBJ2-3; the D is unclear. V lost 4 bases, J lost 4 bases, and 3 bases lay in between. The CDR3 runs to 11 residues. Germline values: CDR1 SGHVS, CDR2 FQNEAQ. The CDR3 sequence is CASSWADTQYF. CDR3 sequence (DNA): TGTGCCAGCAGCTGGGCAGATACGCAGTATTTT.

In its sample, this clonotype was seen a few times. V is TRBV29-1 and J is TRBJ1-1, with D unclear. Germline-derived CDR1 and CDR2 are SQVTM and ANQGSEA. This CDR3 is 15 amino acids long. The V and J ends lost 5 bases and 6 bases respectively, with 22 bases between them. The CDR3 region has the DNA TGCAGCGTTAACCCAACCCCGGGGTTTCGGGCTGAAGCTTTCTTT. This codes for CSVNPTPGFRAEAFF.

The J gene is TRBJ1-5, the V gene TRBV7-8; 8 bases agree with TRBD1. CDR1 SGHVS and CDR2 FQNEAQ come from the germline V gene. CDR3 size: 18 residues. V dropped 6 bases and J dropped 0; count of bases not matched to a gene: 13. The CDR3 loop reads CASSSRTGRGYSNQPQHF. Here the CDR3 DNA reads TGTGCCAGCAGTTCTCGGACAGGGAGGGGATATAGCAATCAGCCCCAGCATTTT.

CDR3 loop: CSARLQGIRETQYF. In DNA form, the CDR3 reads TGCAGTGCTAGGCTACAGGGGATTAGGGAGACCCAGTACTTC. The chain recombines TRBV20-1 with TRBJ2-5, with 7 bases lining up with TRBD1. This CDR3 contains 14 residues. Germline V gene lookup returns CDR1 DFQATT and CDR2 SNEGSKA (reference sequence). Losses at the gene ends were 3 bases for V and 5 bases for J; bases not matched to a gene: 9.

The sample holds a few counts of this clonotype. This chain links TRBV25-1 with TRBJ2-3; 7 nucleotides line up with TRBD2. Germline CDR1 MGHDK, CDR2 SYGVNS. This CDR3 spans 17 amino acids. After removal of 6 bases from V and 1 base from J, the junction contained 13 bases not matched to a gene. CDR3 residues: CASRANRREKRTDTQYF. DNA for the CDR3: TGTGCCAGCAGAGCAAACCGGCGGGAGAAGCGCACAGATACGCAGTATTTT. Full variable domain (outside the CDR3, taken from reference TRBV25-1 and TRBJ2-3): EADIYQTPRYLVIGTGKKITLECSQTMGHDKMYWYQQDPGMELHLIHYSYGVNSTEKGDLSSESTVSRIRTEHFPLTLESARPSHTSQYLCASRANRREKRTDTQYFGPGTRLTVL.

The CDR3 nucleotides read TGTGCCAGCTCACAATCTCCGGGGTCCGAGTACGAGCAGTACTTC. Protein sequence: CASSQSPGSEYEQYF. The chain uses TRBV18 and TRBJ2-7; TRBD2 is a possible D gene (5 bases). Germline values: CDR1 KGHSH, CDR2 LQKENI. V was clipped by 4 bases and J by 4 bases, with 17 bases between them. This CDR3 comprises 15 residues.

This clonotype was counted many times. The chain is built from TRBV10-3 and TRBJ1-4, with TRBD1 identical over 9 bases. Germline V CDR1 and CDR2: ENHRY, SYGVKD. V shed 5 bases, J shed 8 bases, and the junction held 6 bases outside the gene matches. CDR3 size: 14 residues. CDR3 nucleotides: TGTGCCATCAGTTCTTCAGACAGGGGGGAAAAACTGTTTTTT. Encoded protein: CAISSSDRGEKLFF.

In its sample, this clonotype was seen a few times. This rearrangement joins TRBV11-3 to TRBJ2-3, with 8 bases that match TRBD1. Germline CDR1 reads SGHNT; CDR2 reads YENEEA. The CDR3 has 15 amino acids. V shed 5 bases, J shed 5 bases, and the junction held 9 bases outside the gene matches. CDR3 protein: CASSVGTGTKDTQYF. The CDR3 DNA is TGTGCCAGCAGCGTGGGGACAGGTACTAAAGATACGCAGTATTTT. The entire variable domain, with the rest obtained from reference TRBV11-3 and TRBJ2-3, is as follows: EAGVVQSPRYKIIEKKQPVAFWCNPISGHNTLYWYLQNLGQGPELLIRYENEEAVDDSQLPKDRFSAERLKGVDSTLKIQPAELGDSAVYLCASSVGTGTKDTQYFGPGTRLTVL.